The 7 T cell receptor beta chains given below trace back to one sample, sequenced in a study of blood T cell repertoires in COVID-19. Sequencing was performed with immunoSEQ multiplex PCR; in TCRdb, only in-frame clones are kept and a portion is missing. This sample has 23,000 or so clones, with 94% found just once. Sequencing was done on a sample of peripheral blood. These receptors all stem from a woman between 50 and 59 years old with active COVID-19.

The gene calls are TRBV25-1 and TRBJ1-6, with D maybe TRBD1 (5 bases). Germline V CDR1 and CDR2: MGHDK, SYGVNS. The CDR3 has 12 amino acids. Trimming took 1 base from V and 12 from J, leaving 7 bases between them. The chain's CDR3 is CASSESGEPLHF. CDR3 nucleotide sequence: TGTGCCAGCAGTGAATCGGGGGAACCCCTCCACTTT.

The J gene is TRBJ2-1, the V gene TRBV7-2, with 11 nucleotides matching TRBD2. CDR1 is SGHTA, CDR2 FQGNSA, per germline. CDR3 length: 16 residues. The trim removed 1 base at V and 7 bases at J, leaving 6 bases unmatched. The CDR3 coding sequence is TGTGCCAGCAGCTTAGTCCACCTAGCGGGGGGTAATGAGCAGTTCTTC. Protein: CASSLVHLAGGNEQFF.

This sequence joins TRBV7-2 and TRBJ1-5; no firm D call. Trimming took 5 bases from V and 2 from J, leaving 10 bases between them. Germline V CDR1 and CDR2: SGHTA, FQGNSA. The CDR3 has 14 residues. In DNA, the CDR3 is TGTGCCAGCAGCCTCGGGAAACGCAATCAGCCCCAGCATTTT. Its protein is CASSLGKRNQPQHF.

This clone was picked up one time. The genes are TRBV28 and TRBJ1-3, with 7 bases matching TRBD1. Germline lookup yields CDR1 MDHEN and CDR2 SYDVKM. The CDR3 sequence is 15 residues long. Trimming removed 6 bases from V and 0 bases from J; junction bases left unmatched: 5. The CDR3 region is CASSRGDLSGNTIYF. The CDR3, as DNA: TGTGCCAGCAGCAGGGGGGACCTCTCTGGAAACACCATATATTTT.

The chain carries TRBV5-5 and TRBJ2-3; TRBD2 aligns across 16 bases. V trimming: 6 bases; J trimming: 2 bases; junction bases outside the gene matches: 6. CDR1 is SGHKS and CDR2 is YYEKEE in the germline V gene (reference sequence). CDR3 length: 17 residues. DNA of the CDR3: TGTGCCAGCAAACCGGGACTAGCGGGAGGGGCCACAGATACGCAGTATTTT. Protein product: CASKPGLAGGATDTQYF.

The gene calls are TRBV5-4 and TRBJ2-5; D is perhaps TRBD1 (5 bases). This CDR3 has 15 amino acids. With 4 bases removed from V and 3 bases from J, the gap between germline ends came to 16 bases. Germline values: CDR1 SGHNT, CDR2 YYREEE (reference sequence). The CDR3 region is CASSPGVTAEETQYF. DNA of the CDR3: TGTGCCAGCAGCCCTGGGGTGACAGCCGAAGAGACCCAGTACTTC.

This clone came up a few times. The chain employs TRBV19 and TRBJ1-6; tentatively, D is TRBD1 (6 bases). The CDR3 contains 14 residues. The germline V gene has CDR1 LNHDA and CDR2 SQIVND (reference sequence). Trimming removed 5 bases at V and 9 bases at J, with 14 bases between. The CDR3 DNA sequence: TGTGCCAGTAGTGGGCAGGGGCCAGTTTCACCCCTCCACTTT. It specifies CASSGQGPVSPLHF.